This TCR beta chain originates from a study of blood T cells in healthy people across ages. PCR was performed a second time for about 7 to 12 cycles using a sample-barcoded 5' primer and a J-beta primer mix. A single record per CDR3 protein comes from TCRdb applying MiXCR to the 5' RACE reads. The repertoire holds 1,300,000 or so distinct CDR3 sequences, with 59% as singletons. This clonotype showed up just once. The V end was cut by 4 bases, the J end by 0 bases, with 13 bases between. Germline V gene data show CDR1 as MNHNY and CDR2 as SVGAGI (reference sequence). CDR3 length equals 16 residues. This receptor was identified in a man aged 18-30 years in good health. The gene calls are TRBV6-6 and TRBJ2-4; weak D call: TRBD1 (6 bases). Sequenced material: blood. CDR3 sequence reads: CASSLTQGLAKNIQYF. The CDR3 DNA reads as TGTGCCAGCAGTTTAACCCAGGGGTTAGCCAAAAACATTCAGTACTTC.